The source of this T cell receptor (beta chain) is a study of regulatory T cells in long-lasting Graves disease. The sample holds many counts of this clonotype. Time point of the sample: newly diagnosed GD, antithyroid drugs for less than 3 months. Researchers made the TCR library from RNA that was extracted from PBMCs. Graves' disease diagnosis used American Thyroid Association guidelines. From germline, CDR1 is MRHNA and CDR2 SNTAGT. Trimming removed 3 bases from V and 2 bases from J, with 20 bases in between. The CDR3 runs to 17 residues. CDR3-region Arm-PCR and iRepertoire HTBI primers produced the TCR beta libraries. Per the authors' pipeline: Identification of gene segments yielded 60 or so TRBV and roughly 15 TRBJ across samples. TCRdb reprocessed the multiplex PCR reads via MiXCR and lists one record per CDR3 protein. These V and J calls rely on TCRdb rather than the paper's analysis. The table shows 400,000 to 500,000 distinct CDR3 sequences, with 14% occurring only once.

These data were likewise used in another study, on T cells in Graves' hyperthyroidism and ophthalmopathy.

The receptor's source is a woman aged 50 to 60 with Graves disease. Source: peripheral blood mononuclear cells (PBMCs), taken at new diagnosis, from a patient treated with antithyroid drugs. The chain employs TRBV6-4 and TRBJ2-7, with D perhaps matching TRBD1 (6 bases). In nucleotides, the CDR3 is TGTGCCAGCAGTGAAGAAGGGATGACAGGACCCGCCTACGAGCAGTACTTC. This translates into CASSEEGMTGPAYEQYF.